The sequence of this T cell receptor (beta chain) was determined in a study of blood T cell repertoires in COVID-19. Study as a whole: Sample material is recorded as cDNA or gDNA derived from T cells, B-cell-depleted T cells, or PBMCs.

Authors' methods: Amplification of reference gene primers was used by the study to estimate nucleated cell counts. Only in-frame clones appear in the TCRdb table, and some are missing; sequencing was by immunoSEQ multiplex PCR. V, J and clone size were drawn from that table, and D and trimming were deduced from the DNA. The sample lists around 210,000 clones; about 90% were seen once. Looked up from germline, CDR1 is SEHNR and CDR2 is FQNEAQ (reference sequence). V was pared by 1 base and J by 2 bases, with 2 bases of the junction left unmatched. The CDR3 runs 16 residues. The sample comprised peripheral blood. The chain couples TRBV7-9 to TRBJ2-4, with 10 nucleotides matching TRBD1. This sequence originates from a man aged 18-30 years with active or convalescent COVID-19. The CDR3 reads CASSLGTGGSKNIQYF. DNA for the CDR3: TGTGCCAGCAGCTTAGGGACAGGGGGATCCAAAAACATTCAGTACTTC. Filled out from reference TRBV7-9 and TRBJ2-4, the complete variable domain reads DTGVSQNPRHKITKRGQNVTFRCDPISEHNRLYWYRQTLGQGPEFLTYFQNEAQLEKSRLLSDRFSAERPKGSFSTLEIQRTEQGDSAMYLCASSLGTGGSKNIQYFGAGTRLSVL.